These 30 T cell receptor beta chains share one sample of origin, sequenced in a study of blood T cells in healthy people across ages. Combining a sample-barcoded 5' primer with a J-beta primer mix, a second PCR ran for roughly 7 to 11 cycles. One entry per CDR3 protein, called by TCRdb with MiXCR from the 5' RACE reads. This table has hundreds of thousands of distinct CDR3 sequences, 25% to 30% appearing once. The sequenced sample consisted of blood. The receptors shown here come from a woman aged 80 or older in good health.

This clonotype came up many times. A single base separates this from a much larger clone, so it may be a read error. This chain connects TRBV7-2 to TRBJ2-5; perhaps D is TRBD1 or TRBD2 (5 bases each). Germline CDR1 is SGHTA and CDR2 is FQGNSA. The CDR3 extends over 13 amino acids. Trimming removed 5 bases from V and 2 bases from J, with 9 bases in between. For the CDR3, the DNA is TGTGCCAGCAGCATGGGACGGCAAGAGACCCAGTACTTC. It specifies CASSMGRQETQYF.

This clonotype was seen repeatedly, ten times or more. This sequence joins TRBV7-9 and TRBJ1-2, with a possible D match to TRBD1 (6 bases). The CDR3 covers 15 residues. The V end was cut by 6 bases, the J end by 1 base, with 15 bases between. The germline gives CDR1 SEHNR, CDR2 FQNEAQ (reference sequence). In nucleotides, the CDR3 is TGTGCCAGCAGTCGGGGCAGGGGAAGTAACTATGGCTACACCTTC. Amino acid sequence: CASSRGRGSNYGYTF.

As to this clonotype: At one of its ends the junction is not consistent with the germline gene, which may arise from a read error. This chain connects TRBV6-5 to TRBJ2-3; 12 bases match TRBD2. Germline V gene sequence: CDR1 MNHEY, CDR2 SVGAGI. The CDR3 totals 18 residues. The CDR3 DNA follows: TGTGCCAGCAGTTCCCTCAAGCCTACTAGCGGGGGGACAGGTACGCAGTATTTT. This encodes CASSSLKPTSGGTGTQYF.

J is TRBJ2-7 and V is TRBV6-6; 8 positions match TRBD1. Germline assignment: CDR1 MNHNY and CDR2 SVGAGI (reference sequence). The CDR3 has 15 residues. Trimming took 5 bases from V and 5 from J; bases not matched to a gene: 11. DNA for the CDR3: TGTGCCAGCAGTAGACCGGGACAGGCATCAAACGAGCAGTACTTC. It is translated as CASSRPGQASNEQYF.

This clonotype has a single count. Possible read error: a much larger clone is one base away. The gene calls are TRBV5-1 and TRBJ2-2; a possible D gene is TRBD1 (5 bases). V lost 4 bases to trimming and J lost 4 bases, with 11 bases between them. Germline CDR1 and CDR2: SGHRS and YFSETQ. The CDR3 runs 14 residues. This chain's CDR3 is CASSAGRSTGELFF. CDR3 bases: TGCGCCAGCAGCGCAGGGCGGAGCACCGGGGAGCTGTTTTTT.

Many counts were recorded for this clonotype. The chain carries TRBV7-2 and TRBJ1-2; D call uncertain. The CDR3 extends over 16 amino acids. V lost 3 bases and J lost 1, with 15 bases in between. In germline, CDR1 is SGHTA, CDR2 FQGNSA. This CDR3 reads CASSLEKDVGNYGYTF. CDR3 nucleotide sequence: TGTGCCAGCAGCTTGGAGAAGGATGTGGGTAACTATGGCTACACCTTC.

The chain has TRBV12-3 or TRBV12-4 and TRBJ2-5; D may be TRBD1 or TRBD2 (5 bases each). Deletions cut 5 bases from V and 2 bases from J, with 9 bases between. This CDR3 is 13 amino acids long. CDR3 DNA sequence: TGTGCCAGCAGTCCTTGGGGGCAAGAGACCCAGTACTTC. It yields the protein CASSPWGQETQYF.

This clonotype showed up many times. This sequence joins TRBV6-1 and TRBJ2-7; no reliable D call. V was trimmed by 2 bases and J by 3 bases, leaving 5 bases between them. In germline, CDR1 is MNHNS, CDR2 SASEGT. This CDR3 comprises 12 residues. The CDR3 loop is CASSERGYEQYF. DNA for the CDR3: TGTGCCAGCAGTGAACGCGGCTACGAGCAGTACTTC.

A note on this clonotype: This CDR3 fails to terminate in the conserved phenylalanine or tryptophan, so it likely reflects a read error. The chain employs TRBV10-3 and TRBJ1-2; D is possibly TRBD1 (6 bases). Germline CDR1 is ENHRY and CDR2 is SYGVKD. The CDR3 covers 14 residues. V was pared by 2 bases and J by 2 bases, with 9 bases between. The CDR3 spells CAISEPDRNYGYTC. The CDR3 nucleotides are TGTGCCATCAGTGAGCCCGACAGGAACTATGGCTACACCTGC.

This clonotype showed up many times. CDR3 DNA sequence: TGTGCCAGCAGCCGGACTAGCGGCTTTTACTCTGGGGCCAACGTCCTGACTTTC. Its translation is CASSRTSGFYSGANVLTF. The V and J genes are TRBV6-2 or TRBV6-3 and TRBJ2-6, with 10 bases fitting TRBD2. The germline V gene encodes CDR1 MNHEY and CDR2 SVGEGT. With V trimmed by 6 bases and J by 0 bases, 8 bases remained unmatched. CDR3 length: 18 residues.

This clonotype was seen many times. The V and J genes are TRBV14 and TRBJ2-7; unclear D gene. Germline lookup yields CDR1 SGHDN and CDR2 FVKESK. This CDR3 has 14 residues. V was trimmed by 2 bases and J by 0 bases, leaving 8 bases between them. The CDR3 spells CASSQTAISYEQYF. CDR3 DNA sequence: TGTGCCAGCAGCCAAACGGCAATCTCCTACGAGCAGTACTTC.

In its sample, this clonotype was seen a few times. The chain couples TRBV20-1 to TRBJ2-4; D is ambiguous. Trimming removed 7 bases at V and 0 bases at J, with 10 bases between. The CDR3 runs to 13 residues. From germline, CDR1 is DFQATT and CDR2 SNEGSKA (reference sequence). DNA for the CDR3: TGCAGTGTAGGGCAGCTAGCCAAAAACATTCAGTACTTC. Protein: CSVGQLAKNIQYF.

This clonotype was seen a handful of times. The chain combines TRBV11-2 with TRBJ2-4; possibly TRBD1 for D (7 bases). CDR1 is SGHAT and CDR2 is FQNNGV in the germline V gene. The CDR3 consists of 14 residues. V was trimmed by 7 bases and J by 5 bases, leaving 15 bases between them. CDR3 nucleotide sequence: TGTGCCAGCAACCCGGGGGACAGAGAAAACATTCAGTACTTC. It specifies CASNPGDRENIQYF.

This clonotype was detected ten times or more. The J gene is TRBJ2-1, the V gene TRBV6-6; 12 nucleotides match TRBD2. The V gene's germline CDR1 is MNHNY and CDR2 SVGAGI (reference sequence). The CDR3 sequence is 15 residues long. V lost 10 bases to trimming and J lost 7 bases; unmatched junction nucleotides: 11. CDR3 residues: CATSLASGGGNEQFF. The CDR3 DNA reads TGTGCCACCAGCTTGGCTAGCGGGGGGGGGAATGAGCAGTTCTTC.

As concerns this clonotype: A read error may be the cause here, since a much bigger clone is one base away. This sequence joins TRBV25-1 and TRBJ2-4; tentatively, D is TRBD2 (5 bases). Germline loops: CDR1 MGHDK, CDR2 SYGVNS. The CDR3 runs 15 residues. The CDR3 nucleotides read TGTGCCGGCAGTGAGGTCGGGGTCGCCAAAAACATTCAGTACTTC. Residues: CAGSEVGVAKNIQYF.

This clonotype came up many times. This sequence joins TRBV20-1 and TRBJ2-1; D may correspond to TRBD1 or TRBD2 (5 bases each). CDR1 and CDR2 from the germline V gene are DFQATT and SNEGSKA (reference sequence). The CDR3 totals 15 residues. V gave up 1 base and J gave up 5 bases, with 15 bases separating them. The DNA of the CDR3 is TGCAGTGCTAGAGTTGGGACGGGCTACAACAATGAGCAGTTCTTC. Encoded protein: CSARVGTGYNNEQFF.

This clonotype occurred many times. The chain uses TRBV10-3 and TRBJ2-3; possibly TRBD2 for D (7 bases). Trimming took 10 bases from V and 4 from J, leaving 12 bases between them. The CDR3 contains 12 residues. From germline, CDR1 is ENHRY and CDR2 SYGVKD. CDR3 sequence reads: CATRGGSDTQYF. The CDR3 bases are TGTGCCACCCGCGGGGGCTCAGATACGCAGTATTTT.

The genes are TRBV4-3 and TRBJ1-1, with D perhaps matching TRBD1 (6 bases). Germline lookup yields CDR1 LGHNA and CDR2 YSLEER. V gave up 4 bases and J gave up 9 bases, with 18 bases separating them. The CDR3 loop spans 14 amino acids. The chain's CDR3 is CASSPAWGGQKAFF. The CDR3 coding sequence is TGCGCCAGCAGCCCCGCCTGGGGGGGGCAAAAAGCTTTCTTT.

This clonotype was counted ten times or more. The chain employs TRBV12-3 or TRBV12-4 and TRBJ2-1, with D unclear. Trimming shortened V by 8 bases and J by 0 bases, and 14 bases separated the two germline ends. The CDR3 covers 15 residues. CDR3 amino acids: CASVEVTSSYNEQFF. The CDR3, as DNA: TGTGCCAGCGTAGAGGTAACAAGCTCCTACAATGAGCAGTTCTTC.

About this clonotype itself: A single base separates this from a much larger clone, so it may be a read error. The chain couples TRBV7-9 to TRBJ1-1; D not resolved. The CDR3 loop spans 15 amino acids. CDR1 SEHNR and CDR2 FQNEAQ come from the germline V gene (reference sequence). This CDR3 reads CASSLDQAVNAEAFF. CDR3 nucleotides: TGTGCCAGCAGCTTAGACCAGGCGGTGAACGCTGAAGCTTTCTTT.

This clonotype occurred many times. The genes are TRBV6-2 or TRBV6-3 and TRBJ2-5; 7 nucleotides match TRBD1. CDR3 length: 17 amino acids. Germline V gene sequence: CDR1 MNHEY, CDR2 SVGEGT. Germline trimming cut 6 bases from V and 4 bases from J; bases unmatched to any gene: 17. DNA of the CDR3: TGTGCCAGCAGCCGGACCTTACAGGGGTTAGAGCGAGAGACCCAGTACTTC. Protein sequence: CASSRTLQGLERETQYF.

CDR3 nucleotides: TGTGCCACCCACTTTGGAGCGGGAATATACGAGCAGTACTTC. It yields the protein CATHFGAGIYEQYF. The J gene is TRBJ2-7, the V gene TRBV6-6; 7 nucleotides line up with TRBD2. Looked up from germline, CDR1 is MNHNY and CDR2 is SVGAGI (reference sequence). This CDR3 contains 14 residues. After removal of 10 bases from V and 4 bases from J, the junction contained 13 bases not matched to a gene.

Points on this clonotype: It may be a read error: a sequence one base away is much more abundant. The chain combines TRBV5-5 with TRBJ2-5; D ambiguous. V was cut by 0 bases and J by 7 bases, with 13 bases left in between. The CDR3 extends over 14 amino acids. Germline lookup yields CDR1 SGHKS and CDR2 YYEKEE (reference sequence). The CDR3 spells CASSLGPPAGTQYF. CDR3 in DNA: TGTGCCAGCAGCTTGGGACCCCCGGCAGGGACCCAGTACTTC.

The rearrangement links TRBV11-3 to TRBJ2-2, with D uncertain. This CDR3 contains 16 residues. Germline V gene sequence: CDR1 SGHNT, CDR2 YENEEA. V was trimmed by 2 bases and J by 4 bases, leaving 14 bases between them. In nucleotides, the CDR3 is TGTGCCAGCAGCTTACAGTTGGGTTGGCGCACCGGGGAGCTGTTTTTT. It is translated as CASSLQLGWRTGELFF.

The table lists this clonotype with many counts. CDR3 protein: CASSHLSNNYGYTF. For the CDR3, the DNA is TGTGCCAGCAGCCACCTAAGCAATAACTATGGCTACACCTTC. This chain uses TRBV3-1 with TRBJ1-2, with D uncertain. Trimming removed 3 bases from V and 1 base from J, with 9 bases in between. The CDR3 extends over 14 amino acids. Per the germline V gene, CDR1 is LGHDT and CDR2 is YNNKEL (reference sequence).

This clonotype was seen more than once but under ten times. This chain joins TRBV28 and TRBJ2-1; D tentatively fits TRBD1 or TRBD2 (6 bases each). Per the germline V gene, CDR1 is MDHEN and CDR2 is SYDVKM. Trimming took 2 bases from V and 2 from J, leaving 13 bases between them. The CDR3 totals 16 residues. The CDR3 DNA is TGTGCCAGCAGTTTACTGGGGGGCCAAACCTACAATGAGCAGTTCTTC. The encoded protein is CASSLLGGQTYNEQFF.

The CDR3 sequence is CASSPGGRPDTQYF. The CDR3 region has the DNA TGTGCCAGCTCACCGGGGGGCAGACCAGATACGCAGTATTTT. The chain employs TRBV18 and TRBJ2-3, with D possibly being TRBD1 or TRBD2 (6 bases each). Trimming stripped 3 bases from V and 4 bases from J, with 11 bases between. This CDR3 spans 14 amino acids. Germline loops: CDR1 KGHSH, CDR2 LQKENI.

The chain couples TRBV11-2 to TRBJ2-3; tentatively, D is TRBD1 or TRBD2 (5 bases each). CDR3 length: 15 amino acids. The germline V gene has CDR1 SGHAT and CDR2 FQNNGV. The ends were cut back, 4 bases at V and 2 bases at J, with 13 bases in the middle. CDR3 coding DNA: TGTGCCAGCAGCTCCATAGGGACCGACACAGATACGCAGTATTTT. Translated, it gives CASSSIGTDTDTQYF. Drawing the rest from reference TRBV11-2 and TRBJ2-3, the complete variable domain is EAGVAQSPRYKIIEKRQSVAFWCNPISGHATLYWYQQILGQGPKLLIQFQNNGVVDDSQLPKDRFSAERLKGVDSTLKIQPAKLEDSAVYLCASSSIGTDTDTQYFGPGTRLTVL.

This clonotype was seen repeatedly, ten times or more. The chain links TRBV6-2 or TRBV6-3 to TRBJ2-7, with 11 bases aligning to TRBD2. The CDR3 length is 14 residues. Germline V gene sequence: CDR1 MNHEY, CDR2 SVGEGT. V dropped 11 bases and J dropped 3; count of bases not matched to a gene: 9. This CDR3 is CASARTSGSYEQYF. CDR3 bases: TGTGCCTCAGCTAGAACTAGCGGGAGCTACGAGCAGTACTTC.

This clonotype was counted many times. The chain links TRBV7-9 to TRBJ2-5; the D is unclear. The CDR3 is made up of 15 amino acids. Trimming removed 0 bases from V and 2 bases from J, with 10 bases in between. The V gene's germline CDR1 is SEHNR and CDR2 FQNEAQ (reference sequence). The CDR3 DNA is TGTGCCAGCAGCTTAGCTTGGGCAGAACAAGAGACCCAGTACTTC. It is translated as CASSLAWAEQETQYF.